One sample yielded the 16 T cell receptor beta chains listed below, sequenced in a study of blood T cells in healthy people across ages. A second PCR, run for roughly 7 to 12 cycles, used a sample-barcoded 5' primer plus a J-beta primer mix. TCRdb processed the 5' RACE reads anew with MiXCR; each CDR3 protein has one entry. This sample has about 1.4 million distinct CDR3 sequences, with 59% found just once. The sequencing input was blood. Source of these receptors: a man between 18 and 29 years old in good health.

The sample holds a few counts of this clonotype. The rearrangement links TRBV20-1 to TRBJ2-7; TRBD1 or TRBD2 may be the D gene (5 bases each). The V gene lost 6 bases and the J gene lost 1 base, with 16 bases spanning the gap. The CDR3 runs 14 residues. In germline, CDR1 is DFQATT, CDR2 SNEGSKA (reference sequence). CDR3 DNA: TGCAGTGCCCCCGGGACGGTAGCTTCCTACGAGCAGTACTTC. This translates into CSAPGTVASYEQYF.

The gene calls are TRBV7-9 and TRBJ1-2; D not certain. The CDR3 covers 12 residues. CDR1 SEHNR and CDR2 FQNEAQ come from the germline V gene (reference sequence). Trimming took 8 bases from V and 5 from J, leaving 12 bases between them. The CDR3 here is CASSSEGYGYTF. CDR3 coding DNA: TGTGCCAGCTCTTCCGAGGGTTATGGCTACACCTTC.

V usage is TRBV3-1 and J usage is TRBJ1-5, with a tentative D call TRBD1 (5 bases). Trimming shortened V by 3 bases and J by 5 bases, and 11 bases separated the two germline ends. Germline CDR1 reads LGHDT; CDR2 reads YNNKEL (reference sequence). This CDR3 contains 14 residues. CDR3 amino acids: CASSHAGADQPQHF. The CDR3 bases are TGTGCCAGCAGCCATGCTGGGGCTGATCAGCCCCAGCATTTT.

V gene TRBV29-1 combines with J gene TRBJ1-1; D is uncertain. V was cut by 2 bases and J by 1 base, with 14 bases left in between. CDR3 length: 15 amino acids. Per germline, CDR1 SQVTM and CDR2 ANQGSEA. The CDR3: CSVEPVIGKNTEAFF. For the CDR3, the DNA is TGCAGCGTTGAACCGGTAATAGGAAAGAACACTGAAGCTTTCTTT.

CDR3 sequence: CASSLVQSPNYGYTF. In DNA form, the CDR3 reads TGTGCCAGCAGCTTAGTACAGAGTCCTAACTATGGCTACACCTTC. The rearrangement uses TRBV7-9 and TRBJ1-2; D unclear. CDR3 length equals 15 residues. Trimming shortened V by 1 base and J by 0 bases, and 9 bases separated the two germline ends. Germline V CDR1 and CDR2: SEHNR, FQNEAQ (reference sequence).

This rearrangement joins TRBV20-1 to TRBJ2-4; possibly TRBD1 or TRBD2 for D (6 bases each). Germline V gives CDR1 DFQATT, CDR2 SNEGSKA (reference sequence). The CDR3 covers 16 residues. Trimming took 3 bases from V and 2 from J, leaving 17 bases between them. The DNA for the CDR3 is TGCAGTGCTAGGACAAGGGGGGATTACACCAAAAACATTCAGTACTTC. This encodes CSARTRGDYTKNIQYF.

Details on this clonotype: An end of the junction differs from the germline gene, which may be a read error. The chain links TRBV7-8 to TRBJ2-3; TRBD2 is a possible D gene (5 bases). The germline gives CDR1 SGHVS, CDR2 FQNEAQ. This CDR3 contains 16 residues. The DNA of the CDR3 is TGTGCCAGCAGCCTAGCCAGAGTAATCGGCACAGATACGCAGTATTTT. This encodes CASSLARVIGTDTQYF.

The genes are TRBV20-1 and TRBJ2-7, with 7 bases lining up with TRBD2. Looked up from germline, CDR1 is DFQATT and CDR2 is SNEGSKA (reference sequence). V lost 6 bases and J lost 4; bases outside the gene matches: 6. This CDR3 region has 12 residues. The DNA for the CDR3 is TGCAGTGCGGGGAGGGAGGTTTACGAGCAGTACTTC. This encodes CSAGREVYEQYF.

The chain joins TRBV27 to TRBJ2-4, with 7 positions matching TRBD2. V lost 3 bases and J lost 13; bases outside the gene matches: 24. The length of the CDR3 is 18 residues. Germline CDR1 MNHEY, CDR2 SMNVEV (reference sequence). This chain's CDR3 is CASSFLVAGVGSYNEQYF. Written as DNA, the CDR3 is TGTGCCAGCAGTTTTCTTGTGGCGGGAGTAGGGTCCTACAATGAGCAGTACTTC.

V gene TRBV3-1 combines with J gene TRBJ1-2; no definite D call. CDR1 LGHDT and CDR2 YNNKEL come from the germline V gene (reference sequence). CDR3 length: 16 residues. V lost 1 base and J lost 0, with 12 bases in between. The CDR3 sequence is CASSQGNSPSNYGYTF. Written as DNA, the CDR3 is TGTGCCAGCAGCCAAGGAAACAGTCCATCTAACTATGGCTACACCTTC.

V gene TRBV4-2 combines with J gene TRBJ2-1; TRBD1 matches 10 bases. Germline CDR1 reads LGHNA; CDR2 reads YNFKEQ. The CDR3 extends over 17 amino acids. V was clipped by 4 bases and J by 6 bases; unmatched bases: 12. The CDR3 sequence: CASSLRLPGQGLNEQFF. DNA for the CDR3: TGTGCCAGCAGCCTCCGACTTCCGGGACAGGGGCTCAATGAGCAGTTCTTC.

The chain couples TRBV7-9 to TRBJ2-1; 7 nucleotides line up with TRBD2. Germline CDR1 is SEHNR and CDR2 is FQNEAQ (reference sequence). This CDR3 comprises 14 residues. J gave up 6 bases and V 4 bases, and 6 bases lay outside the gene matches. In DNA form, the CDR3 reads TGTGCCAGCAGCTACCGACTAGCCCCCAATGAGCAGTTCTTC. Encoded protein: CASSYRLAPNEQFF.

The chain is built from TRBV27 and TRBJ1-2, with TRBD1 identical over 12 bases. The length of the CDR3 is 17 residues. With 2 bases clipped from V and 3 bases from J, the junction kept 7 bases outside the gene matches. Germline-derived CDR1 and CDR2 are MNHEY and SMNVEV (reference sequence). Here the CDR3 DNA reads TGTGCCAGCAGTTTAGGGACAGGGGGCTTAGGAGACTATGGCTACACCTTC. Its translation is CASSLGTGGLGDYGYTF.

This chain links TRBV30 with TRBJ1-2; D gene ambiguous. Germline loops: CDR1 GTSNPN, CDR2 SVGIG (reference sequence). The CDR3 is made up of 13 amino acids. Trimming stripped 4 bases from V and 3 bases from J, with 12 bases between. The CDR3 DNA reads TGTGCCTGGATCAGGCCATACGACTATGGCTACACCTTC. This codes for CAWIRPYDYGYTF.

V and J are TRBV30 and TRBJ2-5, with D uncertain. Germline values: CDR1 GTSNPN, CDR2 SVGIG (reference sequence). This CDR3 region has 14 residues. V was clipped by 8 bases and J by 5 bases, with 21 bases between them. The CDR3 DNA reads as TGTGCCGTCGCTGGCCCGACGCGTTGGGAGACCCAGTACTTC. Translating gives CAVAGPTRWETQYF.

The chain is built from TRBV10-3 and TRBJ2-3; 12 positions match TRBD2. Germline V CDR1 and CDR2: ENHRY, SYGVKD. The CDR3 is 14 residues long. V trimming: 10 bases; J trimming: 1 base; junction bases outside the gene matches: 3. The CDR3 DNA is TGTGCCACCAGGACTAGCGGGGGCACAGATACGCAGTATTTT. Translation gives CATRTSGGTDTQYF.